This TCR beta chain was retrieved from a study of blood T cell repertoires in COVID-19. About the research overall: There were acute and convalescent COVID-19 samples, and they came from the United States, Italy and Spain. PBMCs, B-cell-depleted T cells, or T cells provided the cDNA or gDNA that made up the material.

CDR3 length: 16 amino acids. Trimming cost V 4 bases and J 5 bases; bases outside gene matches: 13. CDR1 is SGHKS and CDR2 is YYEKEE in the germline V gene (reference sequence). Generated by immunoSEQ multiplex PCR, the TCRdb table keeps only in-frame clones and is missing some. The top ten hold 3.2% of the sample, which has 450,000 to 500,000 clones, roughly 88% seen once. What was sequenced was peripheral blood. The TCR originated in a human donor in a cohort sampled during active COVID-19. The chain employs TRBV5-5 and TRBJ2-7, with 9 bases fitting TRBD2. CDR3: CASSGVAGGRANEQYF. CDR3 in DNA: TGTGCCAGCAGCGGAGTAGCTGGCGGGAGGGCTAACGAGCAGTACTTC.